One and the same sample provided the 12 T cell receptor beta chains below, sequenced in a study of T cells in Graves' hyperthyroidism and ophthalmopathy. Amplification targeted TCR beta CDR3 regions from RNA transcripts. The HTBI primer set was used in a first-round RT-PCR of the TCR CDR3. TCRdb fed the multiplex PCR reads into MiXCR, producing one record per CDR3 protein. The repertoire includes 150,000 to 200,000 distinct CDR3 sequences, 9.4% of them detected once, and around 21% sits in the top ten. Sequencing used blood. The receptors derive from a woman between 18 and 29 years old with Graves' hyperthyroidism that later progressed to Graves' ophthalmopathy.

This clonotype was observed many times. The chain recombines TRBV5-1 with TRBJ2-1; 7 bases are shared with TRBD2. Germline CDR1 is SGHRS and CDR2 is YFSETQ. V lost 4 bases and J lost 2; bases outside the gene matches: 12. This CDR3 has 17 residues. The chain's CDR3 is CASSQGLLLQAYNEQFF. The DNA for the CDR3 is TGCGCCAGCAGCCAGGGACTACTACTACAAGCCTACAATGAGCAGTTCTTC.

This clonotype was recorded at least ten times. The chain carries TRBV3-1 and TRBJ2-3, with D perhaps TRBD2 (6 bases). CDR3 size: 16 residues. Germline V gene sequence: CDR1 LGHDT, CDR2 YNNKEL (reference sequence). Deletions cut 1 base from V and 6 bases from J, with 17 bases between. In DNA form, the CDR3 reads TGTGCCAGCAGCCAAGTACCAGCGGGCACCAAGGATACGCAGTATTTT. It is translated as CASSQVPAGTKDTQYF.

This clonotype occurred many times. The chain links TRBV20-1 to TRBJ2-1; tentative D call: TRBD1 (6 bases). V lost 5 bases to trimming and J lost 0 bases, with 14 bases between them. CDR1 DFQATT and CDR2 SNEGSKA come from the germline V gene (reference sequence). This CDR3 spans 15 amino acids. The chain's CDR3 is CSAVGHLYSYNEQFF. The CDR3 bases are TGCAGTGCTGTGGGACACCTCTACTCCTACAATGAGCAGTTCTTC.

This clonotype occurred many times. The chain links TRBV30 to TRBJ2-3; 7 positions agree with TRBD1. Germline CDR1 reads GTSNPN; CDR2 reads SVGIG (reference sequence). The V segment lost 5 bases and the J segment 2 bases; nucleotides outside the gene matches: 13. This CDR3 spans 16 amino acids. CDR3 amino acids: CAWVLQGRPDTDTQYF. In nucleotides, the CDR3 is TGTGCCTGGGTTCTACAGGGGCGGCCAGACACAGATACGCAGTATTTT.

This clonotype appeared many times. This chain joins TRBV11-1 and TRBJ2-5; a possible D gene is TRBD2 (6 bases). The germline gives CDR1 SGHAT, CDR2 FQDESV (reference sequence). V lost 1 base and J 5 bases, leaving 11 bases between the germline ends. CDR3 length: 14 amino acids. The CDR3 DNA reads as TGTGCCAGCAGCTTAGTGGAGGGTCGGGAGACCCAGTACTTC. It encodes CASSLVEGRETQYF.

This clonotype was seen at least ten times. The rearrangement links TRBV7-3 to TRBJ1-1; D gene unclear. The germline V gene encodes CDR1 SGHTA and CDR2 FQGTGA. The germline V and J ends were trimmed by 0 bases and 1 base, with 21 bases remaining between them. The CDR3 sequence is 19 residues long. The CDR3 loop is CASSLTSSGISKKNTEAFF. CDR3 DNA: TGTGCCAGCAGCTTAACGTCGTCAGGAATCAGTAAAAAGAACACTGAAGCTTTCTTT.

This clonotype was counted at least ten times. This chain connects TRBV6-1 to TRBJ1-5, with D possibly TRBD1 on 6 matching bases. CDR1 and CDR2 from the germline V gene are MNHNS and SASEGT. The CDR3 extends over 15 amino acids. The germline V and J ends were trimmed by 8 bases and 3 bases, with 17 bases remaining between them. The CDR3 sequence is CASLPDRGHNQPQHF. The CDR3 region has the DNA TGTGCCAGCCTGCCCGATCGGGGGCACAATCAGCCCCAGCATTTT.

Comment on this clonotype: A junction boundary mismatches the germline segment, possibly from a read error. The gene calls are TRBV28 and TRBJ2-1; tentative D call: TRBD1 (7 bases). The CDR3 length is 16 residues. Per germline, CDR1 MDHEN and CDR2 SYDVKM. CDR3 sequence reads: CASSPSDSQGGNEQSF. In DNA form, the CDR3 reads TGTGCCAGTAGTCCTAGCGACAGTCAGGGGGGCAATGAGCAGTCCTTC.

This clonotype has at least ten counts. This rearrangement joins TRBV28 to TRBJ2-7; no clear D. V was pared by 5 bases and J by 5 bases, with 13 bases between. The CDR3 spans 13 residues. Germline loops: CDR1 MDHEN, CDR2 SYDVKM. The CDR3 bases are TGTGCCAGCAGTAACAATCAGTGGAACGAGCAGTACTTC. Translated, it gives CASSNNQWNEQYF.

This chain uses TRBV20-1 with TRBJ2-5; a possible D gene is TRBD1 (5 bases). This CDR3 region has 14 residues. Trimming took off 3 bases at V and 5 bases at J, with 16 bases between the two ends. CDR1 is DFQATT, CDR2 SNEGSKA, per germline (reference sequence). The CDR3 region is CSARNQGRVETQYF. The CDR3, as DNA: TGCAGTGCTAGGAACCAGGGTCGTGTGGAGACCCAGTACTTC.

This clonotype has just a few counts. V gene TRBV5-4 combines with J gene TRBJ1-2, with TRBD1 matching over 9 bases. Germline V gene lookup returns CDR1 SGHNT and CDR2 YYREEE (reference sequence). Trimming cost V 3 bases and J 2 bases; bases outside gene matches: 5. The CDR3 runs to 15 residues. The CDR3 protein is CASSSPTGGNYGYTF. Written as DNA, the CDR3 is TGTGCCAGCAGCTCCCCCACAGGGGGCAACTATGGCTACACCTTC. The full variable domain, in which reference TRBV5-4 and TRBJ1-2 provide the parts outside the CDR3, is ETGVTQSPTHLIKTRGQQVTLRCSSQSGHNTVSWYQQALGQGPQFIFQYYREEENGRGNFPPRFSGLQFPNYSSELNVNALELDDSALYLCASSSPTGGNYGYTFGSGTRLTVV.

This clonotype was detected a few times. A single base separates this from a much larger clone, so it may be a read error. CDR3 in amino acids: CANRPGTGGQETQYF. The CDR3 nucleotides are TGTGCCAACAGACCCGGGACAGGGGGCCAAGAGACCCAGTACTTC. The chain couples TRBV6-2 or TRBV6-3 to TRBJ2-5; 11 nucleotides agree with TRBD1. V lost 10 bases, J lost 1 base, and 8 bases stayed unmatched. The CDR3 loop spans 15 amino acids. The germline CDR1 and CDR2 sequences are MNHEY and SVGEGT.